These 29 T cell receptor beta chains were all obtained from the same sample, sequenced in a study of CD8 T cells in ankylosing spondylitis. These receptors' antigens are unknown. General study results and limits: Within ankylosing spondylitis blood, a TCR beta motif made up of roughly eight highly homologous variants appeared to be characteristic.

One entry per CDR3 protein, called by TCRdb with MiXCR from the 5' RACE reads. The repertoire includes approximately 500,000 distinct CDR3 sequences, more than 9.5% of them detected once, and approximately 6.3% sits in the top ten. The sequencing sample was made of blood, either unsorted or a sorted T cell fraction (not recorded which). Receptor source: a male donor with ankylosing spondylitis.

This clonotype was detected many times. The V gene is TRBV12-3 or TRBV12-4, the J gene TRBJ1-2; D call uncertain. V was pared by 6 bases and J by 1 base, with 6 bases between. This CDR3 has 12 amino acids. DNA for the CDR3: TGTGCCAGCAGCACGAGTAACTATGGCTACACCTTC. Translated, it gives CASSTSNYGYTF.

This clonotype was detected only a few times. The chain is built from TRBV27 and TRBJ2-3; D uncertain. The CDR3 sequence is 13 residues long. Trimming removed 4 bases at V and 4 bases at J, with 9 bases between. Germline CDR1 reads MNHEY; CDR2 reads SMNVEV (reference sequence). The CDR3 coding sequence is TGTGCCAGCAGTTACAAGAGAGCAGATACGCAGTATTTT. It yields the protein CASSYKRADTQYF.

The J gene is TRBJ1-4, the V gene TRBV5-6, with D hard to call. This CDR3 spans 13 amino acids. Germline loops: CDR1 SGHDT, CDR2 YYEEEE. The ends were cut back, 2 bases at V and 0 bases at J, with 2 bases in the middle. This CDR3 is CASSFATNEKLFF. In DNA, the CDR3 is TGTGCCAGCAGCTTTGCAACTAATGAAAAACTGTTTTTT.

This chain joins TRBV9 and TRBJ1-1, with TRBD1 as a possible D gene (5 bases). CDR3 length equals 14 residues. The V gene lost 4 bases and the J gene lost 2 bases, with 12 bases spanning the gap. Germline V CDR1 and CDR2: SGDLS, YYNGEE. In nucleotides, the CDR3 is TGTGCCAGCAGCTCCGGGGGGGAAAACACTGAAGCTTTCTTT. Its protein is CASSSGGENTEAFF.

This chain joins TRBV10-2 and TRBJ2-7; D is uncertain. Trimming removed 2 bases at V and 6 bases at J, with 17 bases between. Per the germline V gene, CDR1 is WSHSY and CDR2 is SAAADI. This CDR3 spans 15 amino acids. As DNA, the CDR3 is TGCGCCAGCAGTGAGCTAGGGATTCCCTCGGGCGAGCAGTACTTC. It specifies CASSELGIPSGEQYF.

This clonotype occurred a few times. The gene calls are TRBV7-2 and TRBJ1-3; D is unclear. The CDR3 totals 14 residues. Germline-derived CDR1 and CDR2 are SGHTA and FQGNSA. Deletions cut 1 base from V and 5 bases from J, with 9 bases between. For the CDR3, the DNA is TGTGCCAGCAGCTTAGATCTCCCAAGAAACACCATATATTTT. Translating it yields CASSLDLPRNTIYF.

This clonotype was seen a few times. The chain joins TRBV20-1 to TRBJ2-5; no clear D. The germline V gene has CDR1 DFQATT and CDR2 SNEGSKA (reference sequence). This CDR3 has 13 amino acids. Trimming took off 0 bases at V and 3 bases at J, with 8 bases between the two ends. CDR3 region: CSARDSWEETQYF. The CDR3 nucleotides read TGCAGTGCTAGAGATTCTTGGGAAGAGACCCAGTACTTC.

Only a few counts were recorded for this clonotype. This chain links TRBV12-3 or TRBV12-4 with TRBJ1-1, with D possibly matching TRBD1 (5 bases). V shed 8 bases and J shed 0 bases, with 10 bases lying between them. The CDR3 loop spans 13 amino acids. The CDR3 region has the DNA TGTGCCAGCGGGGGGTACATGAACACTGAAGCTTTCTTT. Protein: CASGGYMNTEAFF.

This rearrangement joins TRBV7-6 to TRBJ1-4; D perhaps matches TRBD1 (6 bases). The V and J ends lost 1 base and 7 bases respectively, with 13 bases between them. This CDR3 spans 15 amino acids. CDR1 and CDR2 (germline): SGHVS, FNYEAQ. As DNA, the CDR3 is TGTGCCAGCAGCTTAGTGGGGGGGGCAGGTGAAAAACTGTTTTTT. This translates into CASSLVGGAGEKLFF. Looking up the rest from reference TRBV7-6 and TRBJ1-4 gives the full variable domain: GAGVSQSPRYKVTKRGQDVALRCDPISGHVSLYWYRQALGQGPEFLTYFNYEAQQDKSGLPNDRFSAERPEGSISTLTIQRTEQRDSAMYRCASSLVGGAGEKLFFGSGTQLSVL.

The rearrangement uses TRBV5-1 and TRBJ2-7, with 10 bases lining up with TRBD1. Germline V lookup: CDR1 SGHRS, CDR2 YFSETQ. The CDR3 length is 15 residues. Unmatched junction bases numbered 10, after V lost 3 bases and J lost 7 bases. CDR3 coding DNA: TGCGCCAGCAGCTGGGCCGGGACAGGGGAGTTGGAGCAGTACTTC. This translates into CASSWAGTGELEQYF.

This clonotype occurred a few times. V usage is TRBV12-3 or TRBV12-4 and J usage is TRBJ1-4; D gene uncertain. CDR3 size: 14 residues. V lost 7 bases to trimming and J lost 0 bases, with 9 bases between them. The CDR3, as DNA: TGTGCCAGCACTCCTATGGCAACTAATGAAAAACTGTTTTTT. Protein: CASTPMATNEKLFF.

This clonotype was seen at least ten times. The chain carries TRBV7-9 and TRBJ1-1; no reliable D call. V was clipped by 1 base and J by 4 bases, with 7 bases between them. This CDR3 spans 13 amino acids. Germline CDR1 and CDR2: SEHNR and FQNEAQ (reference sequence). The DNA for the CDR3 is TGTGCCAGCAGCTTAGGCGAGGCCACTGAAGCTTTCTTT. Amino acids: CASSLGEATEAFF. Complete variable domain (other parts from reference TRBV7-9 and TRBJ1-1): DTGVSQNPRHKITKRGQNVTFRCDPISEHNRLYWYRQTLGQGPEFLTYFQNEAQLEKSRLLSDRFSAERPKGSFSTLEIQRTEQGDSAMYLCASSLGEATEAFFGQGTRLTVV.

This clonotype was seen at least ten times. V gene TRBV15 combines with J gene TRBJ2-3; 14 positions agree with TRBD2. Germline-derived CDR1 and CDR2 are LNHNV and YYDKDF (reference sequence). V trimming: 1 base; J trimming: 10 bases; junction bases outside the gene matches: 4. This CDR3 region has 15 residues. CDR3 amino acids: CATSRAGLAGEPQYF. The CDR3 DNA follows: TGTGCCACCAGCAGAGCGGGACTAGCGGGAGAACCGCAGTATTTT.

V usage is TRBV5-6 and J usage is TRBJ2-1; D is undetermined. CDR3 length: 15 amino acids. Trimming left V 6 bases short and J 5 bases short, with 18 bases between. In germline, CDR1 is SGHDT, CDR2 YYEEEE. In DNA, the CDR3 is TGTGCCAGCACTATTGTGGGGTACGCGGACAATGAGCAGTTCTTC. Protein: CASTIVGYADNEQFF.

The gene calls are TRBV11-2 and TRBJ2-1; TRBD2 matches 13 bases. Looked up from germline, CDR1 is SGHAT and CDR2 is FQNNGV. The CDR3 covers 16 residues. The V gene end was trimmed by 4 bases and the J gene end by 5 bases; junction bases not matched to a gene: 5. The CDR3: CASSSLAGGMNNEQFF. The CDR3 DNA reads as TGTGCCAGCAGCTCACTAGCGGGAGGGATGAACAATGAGCAGTTCTTC. The full variable domain, with the rest looked up from reference TRBV11-2 and TRBJ2-1, is EAGVAQSPRYKIIEKRQSVAFWCNPISGHATLYWYQQILGQGPKLLIQFQNNGVVDDSQLPKDRFSAERLKGVDSTLKIQPAKLEDSAVYLCASSSLAGGMNNEQFFGPGTRLTVL.

The V gene is TRBV20-1, the J gene TRBJ1-5, with no clear D. Germline V CDR1 and CDR2: DFQATT, SNEGSKA (reference sequence). The V end was cut by 0 bases, the J end by 1 base, with 7 bases between. The CDR3 contains 14 residues. The CDR3 loop reads CSARDTESNQPQHF. The CDR3 DNA follows: TGCAGTGCTAGAGATACGGAGAGCAATCAGCCCCAGCATTTT.

The rearrangement uses TRBV11-2 and TRBJ2-1; TRBD2 agrees at 7 bases. Germline V gene lookup returns CDR1 SGHAT and CDR2 FQNNGV. The V gene end was trimmed by 2 bases and the J gene end by 6 bases; junction bases not matched to a gene: 13. The CDR3 covers 17 residues. CDR3 coding DNA: TGTGCCAGCAGCTTACGGCCCGGACTAGTCTTGGGCAATGAGCAGTTCTTC. It encodes CASSLRPGLVLGNEQFF. Filled out from reference TRBV11-2 and TRBJ2-1, the complete variable domain reads EAGVAQSPRYKIIEKRQSVAFWCNPISGHATLYWYQQILGQGPKLLIQFQNNGVVDDSQLPKDRFSAERLKGVDSTLKIQPAKLEDSAVYLCASSLRPGLVLGNEQFFGPGTRLTVL.

The genes are TRBV20-1 and TRBJ1-5; D might be TRBD1 (6 bases). Trimming took 1 base from V and 4 from J, leaving 14 bases between them. Per the germline V gene, CDR1 is DFQATT and CDR2 is SNEGSKA (reference sequence). There are 15 residues in the CDR3. The CDR3 DNA is TGCAGTGCTAGAGTGCCCGGGACACGGAATCAGCCCCAGCATTTT. Translating gives CSARVPGTRNQPQHF.

This clonotype was detected only once. The rearrangement links TRBV20-1 to TRBJ2-1; TRBD2 aligns across 10 bases. Germline CDR1 is DFQATT and CDR2 is SNEGSKA (reference sequence). This CDR3 has 16 residues. The junction had 10 bases not matched to a gene; V was cut back by 3 bases and J by 5 bases. This chain's CDR3 is CSARTPSSGRNNEQFF. The CDR3 DNA follows: TGCAGTGCTAGGACGCCAAGTAGCGGGAGGAACAATGAGCAGTTCTTC.

V usage is TRBV5-8 and J usage is TRBJ2-4; D gene uncertain. Trimming pared 5 bases from V and 6 bases from J, leaving 18 bases between. Germline CDR1 and CDR2: SGHTS and YDEGEE. The CDR3 loop spans 15 amino acids. CDR3 in amino acids: CASSPAAVRGNIQYF. The CDR3 DNA follows: TGTGCCAGCAGTCCGGCCGCGGTTCGAGGAAACATTCAGTACTTC.

In this sample, this clonotype turned up many times. CDR3 bases: TGCGCCAGCAGCTCGGCAGGGAGCAGCTACTACGAGCAGTACTTC. Amino acids: CASSSAGSSYYEQYF. The chain recombines TRBV5-1 with TRBJ2-7; D is tentatively TRBD1 or TRBD2 (5 bases each). The CDR3 is 15 amino acids. Trimming removed 3 bases from V and 3 bases from J, with 16 bases in between. From germline, CDR1 is SGHRS and CDR2 YFSETQ.

Only a few counts were recorded for this clonotype. This sequence joins TRBV11-3 and TRBJ1-1; possible D gene TRBD1, 5 bases. V gave up 0 bases and J gave up 5 bases, with 10 bases separating them. Germline loops: CDR1 SGHNT, CDR2 YENEEA. The CDR3 loop spans 14 amino acids. CDR3 region: CASSLETRATEAFF. The CDR3 DNA is TGTGCCAGCAGCTTAGAAACCAGGGCGACTGAAGCTTTCTTT.

This clonotype was seen at least ten times. The chain recombines TRBV20-1 with TRBJ2-7; D call uncertain. CDR1 is DFQATT and CDR2 is SNEGSKA in the germline V gene (reference sequence). V was trimmed by 8 bases and J by 6 bases, leaving 17 bases between them. The CDR3 runs 12 residues. CDR3 amino acids: CSPVSEAPEQYF. CDR3 nucleotide sequence: TGCAGTCCCGTATCCGAGGCCCCCGAGCAGTACTTC.

In this sample, this clonotype turned up many times. One end of the junction is discordant with germline, which a read error may explain. The chain uses TRBV5-1 and TRBJ2-2, with 8 bases fitting TRBD1. The CDR3 is 14 residues long. Per the germline V gene, CDR1 is SGHRS and CDR2 is YFSETQ. The CDR3 here is CASSLGQGSGELFF. The CDR3 region has the DNA TGTGCCAGCAGTTTAGGACAGGGATCTGGGGAGCTGTTTTTT.

There are a few counts of this clonotype. V gene TRBV2 combines with J gene TRBJ1-3; 7 bases align to TRBD1. V lost 10 bases and J lost 0; bases outside the gene matches: 9. This CDR3 is built from 15 residues. Germline V lookup: CDR1 SNHLY, CDR2 FYNNEI. CDR3: CATKGTEVSGNTIYF. The CDR3 nucleotides read TGTGCCACCAAGGGGACAGAAGTCTCTGGAAACACCATATATTTT. The variable domain in full, completed from reference TRBV2 and TRBJ1-3, reads EPEVTQTPSHQVTQMGQEVILRCVPISNHLYFYWYRQILGQKVEFLVSFYNNEISEKSEIFDDQFSVERPDGSNFTLKIRSTKLEDSAMYFCATKGTEVSGNTIYFGEGSWLTVV.

The sample holds a few counts of this clonotype. The V gene is TRBV11-1, the J gene TRBJ2-3, with D maybe TRBD1 (5 bases). Germline CDR1 reads SGHAT; CDR2 reads FQDESV (reference sequence). This CDR3 comprises 18 residues. The V and J ends lost 5 bases and 2 bases respectively, with 23 bases between them. For the CDR3, the DNA is TGTGCCAGCAGCCCTTTTATCATGAGAGAAGGGGACACAGATACGCAGTATTTT. Translation gives CASSPFIMREGDTDTQYF.

The chain employs TRBV7-2 and TRBJ2-7; TRBD2 agrees at 14 bases. V gave up 5 bases and J gave up 3 bases; unmatched junction bases: 3. Germline lookup yields CDR1 SGHTA and CDR2 FQGNSA. The CDR3 contains 15 residues. CDR3 nucleotides: TGTGCCAGCAGCAAGGGGACTAGCGGGGGCTACGAGCAGTACTTC. Translation gives CASSKGTSGGYEQYF.

Many counts were recorded for this clonotype. V usage is TRBV24-1 and J usage is TRBJ2-5; D remains unclear. Per the germline V gene, CDR1 is KGHDR and CDR2 is SFDVKD. CDR3 length: 15 amino acids. V lost 4 bases to trimming and J lost 0 bases, with 11 bases between them. CDR3 DNA sequence: TGTGCCACCAGTGACCGCGGACGGAACCAAGAGACCCAGTACTTC. As protein: CATSDRGRNQETQYF.

At least ten counts were recorded for this clonotype. This rearrangement joins TRBV28 to TRBJ2-4; D perhaps matches TRBD1 (6 bases). V lost 6 bases and J lost 2, with 20 bases in between. The CDR3 sequence is 17 residues long. CDR1 and CDR2 from the germline V gene are MDHEN and SYDVKM. CDR3 DNA sequence: TGTGCCAGCAGCCTACCCAACCCACAGGGACCCAAAAACATTCAGTACTTC. Its translation: CASSLPNPQGPKNIQYF.